These T cell receptor beta chains were read from a single sample in a study of blood T cell repertoires in COVID-19. Method: immunoSEQ multiplex PCR; TCRdb's copy keeps in-frame clones and lacks some. In the table there are about 670,000 clones, over 80% of which are singletons. Specimen: peripheral blood. All receptors come from a woman aged 18-29 years with acute or convalescent COVID-19. Both conserved end residues are part of each CDR3. The D gene is left open where the match is weak. Size tells how often a clone was seen (once, few, many) or the class of an expanded clone, and some rows leave it out.

j_call clone_size v_call d_call cdr3_nt cdr3_aa
TRBJ1-5 . TRBV5-4 . TGTGCCAGCAGCTTGGATTCAAATCAGCCCCAGCATTTT CASSLDSNQPQHF
TRBJ2-5 . TRBV7-9 TRBD2 TGTGCCAGCAGCCCCCGGGCAGCGGGGGAGGAGACCCAGTACTTC CASSPRAAGEETQYF
TRBJ2-3 . TRBV19 TRBD2 TGTGCCAGTAGTATCCTAGCGGGGGGTAGGGCAGATACGCAGTATTTT CASSILAGGRADTQYF
TRBJ1-3 . TRBV13 . TGTGCCAGCAGTCAATCGACAGCGATGGATACTGGAAACACCATATATTTT CASSQSTAMDTGNTIYF
TRBJ2-7 . TRBV7-2 . TGTGCCAGCAGCTTAGAAACGTACACCTACGAGCAGTACTTC CASSLETYTYEQYF
TRBJ1-6 . TRBV30 . TGTGCCTGGACCACCTCAGGGAATTCACCCCTCCACTTT CAWTTSGNSPLHF
TRBJ1-2 . TRBV10-2 TRBD1 TGCGCCAGCACGCCGACGGACAGGGCGTATGGCTACACCTTC CASTPTDRAYGYTF
TRBJ1-1 . TRBV7-3 TRBD1 TGTGCCAGCAGCCAGACAGGGACTGAAGCTTTCTTT CASSQTGTEAFF
TRBJ2-2 . TRBV6-2/TRBV6-3 . TGTGCCAGCAGTCTTTCGCGAGAAAACACCGGGGAGCTGTTTTTT CASSLSRENTGELFF
TRBJ2-7 . TRBV3-1/TRBV3-2 TRBD1 TGTGCCAGCAGCCAAGCGGCAGGGGGCTACGAGCAGTACTTC CASSQAAGGYEQYF
TRBJ2-7 few TRBV13 . TGTGCCAGCAGCTTATATGCAGCCCAAGGACTTGGGCAGTACTTC CASSLYAAQGLGQYF
TRBJ2-1 . TRBV6-2/TRBV6-3 . TGTGCCAGCAGTGGGGCTAGGAACAATGAGCAGTTCTTC CASSGARNNEQFF
TRBJ2-5 . TRBV5-5 TRBD2 TGTGCCAGCAGCTTGGGGACTAGCGGCGGCGGGGAGACCCAGTACTTC CASSLGTSGGGETQYF
TRBJ2-2 . TRBV18 . TGTGCCAGCTCACCAGAACAGCACACCGGGGAGCTGTTTTTT CASSPEQHTGELFF
TRBJ2-7 . TRBV4-3 . TGCGCCAGCAGCCATCTATGCGGGTCTAGCAAGCTTTACGAGCAGTACTTC CASSHLCGSSKLYEQYF
TRBJ1-5 . TRBV19 . TGTGCCAGTAGTTCCCCAGATAGCAATCAGCCCCAGCATTTT CASSSPDSNQPQHF
TRBJ2-3 . TRBV19 . TGTGCCAGTAGTATAGAGCTAGTGGGTACTAGAGATACGCAGTATTTT CASSIELVGTRDTQYF
TRBJ2-7 . TRBV6-5 . TGTGCCAGCAGTTACTCGAGGCTAGACGAGCAGTACTTC CASSYSRLDEQYF
TRBJ1-4 . TRBV7-9 . TGTGCTGGGGGGGCTGACATGGGTGAAAAACTGTTTTTT CAGGADMGEKLFF
TRBJ2-7 . TRBV5-6 . TGTGCCAGCAGCTTGGGGGAGACCCGGTCCTACGAGCAGTACTTC CASSLGETRSYEQYF
TRBJ1-6 . TRBV7-3 . TGTGCCAGCAGCTTAAGTCCAGGGTGGGGTTCACCCCTCCACTTT CASSLSPGWGSPLHF
TRBJ1-2 . TRBV2 . TGTGCCAGCAGTGAAAGGCAGGGCTGGGACTATGGCTACACCTTC CASSERQGWDYGYTF
TRBJ1-6 few TRBV3-1/TRBV3-2 . TGTGCCAGCCATATGGGGAGGTCACCCCTCCACTTT CASHMGRSPLHF
TRBJ1-1 . TRBV12-5 . TGTGCTAGTGGTTTGGACTTGGACGGGGTGAACACTGAAGCTTTCTTT CASGLDLDGVNTEAFF
TRBJ2-3 . TRBV29-1 TRBD2 TGCAGCGTTGGGGGCCTAGCGGCAACAGATACGCAGTATTTT CSVGGLAATDTQYF
TRBJ1-4 . TRBV15 TRBD1 TGTGCCACCAGCAGGGGGGACAGGAGCCAGAATGAAAAACTGTTTTTT CATSRGDRSQNEKLFF
TRBJ1-5 . TRBV19 . TGTGCCAGTAGTTACCTCGGGGGGAATCAGCCCCAGCATTTT CASSYLGGNQPQHF
TRBJ2-6 . TRBV21-1 . TGTGCCAGCAGCAAAGAAGCGGGGCCCCCGGCCTCTGGGGCCAACGTCCTGACTTTC CASSKEAGPPASGANVLTF
TRBJ2-7 . TRBV6-5 . TGTGCCAGCAGTTACGGGTCGGGCTACGAGCAGTACTTC CASSYGSGYEQYF
TRBJ1-5 . TRBV21-1 . TGTGCCAGCAGCAAAGATCGCTGCCCGGACATCTCGACCCTGCCCCATAGCAATCAGCCCCAGCATTTT CASSKDRCPDISTLPHSNQPQHF
TRBJ2-1 . TRBV9 . TGTGCCAGCAGCGTAGAACTAGCTGCCTACAATGAGCAGTTCTTC CASSVELAAYNEQFF
TRBJ1-5 . TRBV5-6 TRBD1 TGTGCCAGCAGCTCGTACCGGGACAGGGGGAGAAGCAATCAGCCCCAGCATTTT CASSSYRDRGRSNQPQHF
TRBJ2-2 . TRBV9 . TGTGCCAGCACCGGGAGAGGGGGCGGCACCGGGGAGCTGTTTTTT CASTGRGGGTGELFF
TRBJ2-3 . TRBV11-2 . TGTGCCAGCAGCCCCCCCCCAGGGCCGATCACAGATACGCAGTATTTT CASSPPPGPITDTQYF
TRBJ2-1 . TRBV19 TRBD2 TGTGCCAGTAGTCCTTCGAGCGGGGGGTCGTACAATGAGCAGTTCTTC CASSPSSGGSYNEQFF
TRBJ1-4 . TRBV13 . TGTGCCAGCATCCTAAGAGGGACTAATGAAAAACTGTTTTTT CASILRGTNEKLFF
TRBJ1-6 few TRBV9 . TGTGCCAGCAGCGTAAACAGCAACAGGGTTCCACCCCTCCACTTT CASSVNSNRVPPLHF
TRBJ2-2 . TRBV7-9 . TGTGCCAGCAGCGAACCGGACAGAAATACCGGGGAGCTGTTTTTT CASSEPDRNTGELFF
TRBJ1-3 . TRBV7-9 . TGTGCCAGCAGCTCCAGCAGCGCTGGAAACACCATATATTTT CASSSSSAGNTIYF
TRBJ1-5 . TRBV6-4 TRBD1 TGTGCCAGCAGTGAAGGGACAGAGTCTGGTCCCCAGCATTTT CASSEGTESGPQHF
TRBJ1-2 once TRBV3-1/TRBV3-2 TRBD1 TGTGCCAGCAGCCAAGGGGGACAGCAAGCCAACTATGGCTACACCTTC CASSQGGQQANYGYTF
TRBJ2-1 . TRBV4-3 . TGCGCCAGCAGCCAAGTACGGAGGTACAATGAGCAGTTCTTC CASSQVRRYNEQFF
TRBJ1-6 . TRBV28 . TGTGCCAGCAGTCTTAACTACAATTCACCCCTCCACTTT CASSLNYNSPLHF
TRBJ1-5 few TRBV5-1 TRBD1 TGCGCCAGCAGCCCAGGGGGGATTAATCAGCCCCAGCATTTT CASSPGGINQPQHF
TRBJ1-1 . TRBV6-2/TRBV6-3 . TGTGCCAGCAGTTACCCCAGGCTGGAGGGATCGAACACTGAAGCTTTCTTT CASSYPRLEGSNTEAFF
TRBJ2-2 few TRBV30 . TGTGCCTGGAGTCTCAGTCCCACCGGGGAGCTGTTTTTT CAWSLSPTGELFF
TRBJ1-3 . TRBV14 . TGTGCCAGCAGCCAATCTCCCCAGGGGCAGTGCTCGGCTATGGGTGGAAACACCATATATTTT CASSQSPQGQCSAMGGNTIYF
TRBJ1-4 . TRBV27 . TGTGCCAGCAGTTTAGGTACAATGAATGAAAAACTGTTTTTT CASSLGTMNEKLFF
TRBJ1-2 once TRBV5-6 . TGTGCCAGCAGCTTGGGTGCTGGGGGCGCAGGAGGCTACACCTTC CASSLGAGGAGGYTF
TRBJ2-4 . TRBV7-9 . TGTGCCAGCAGCCCAGACGTATCCCTCAGGGGAAAAAACATTCAGTACTTC CASSPDVSLRGKNIQYF
TRBJ1-3 . TRBV3-1/TRBV3-2 . TGTGCCAGCAGTCTAGCCCGGGTACCTGGAAACACCATATATTTT CASSLARVPGNTIYF